The source of this T cell receptor (beta chain) is a study of T cells in Graves' hyperthyroidism and ophthalmopathy. Study context: Blood from the periphery was taken at initial diagnosis, before any treatment.

Trimming at V came to 1 base and at J to 10 bases, leaving 9 bases not matched to a gene. The CDR3 runs to 16 residues. CDR1 and CDR2 from the germline V gene are LGHDT and YNNKEL (reference sequence). From RNA transcripts, TCR beta CDR3 regions were amplified. With the HTBI primer set, the TCR CDR3 went through a first round of RT-PCR. TCRdb re-analysed the multiplex PCR reads in MiXCR, keeping a single row per CDR3 protein. Among 730,000 or so distinct CDR3 sequences listed, roughly a sixth were seen once. This clonotype occurred many times. What it binds is unknown. Study-wide points: Using 13 V-J features, a model discriminated ophthalmopathy from stable hyperthyroidism.

The sample taken for sequencing was blood. The receptor was derived from a woman aged 45 to 65 with Graves' hyperthyroidism that later progressed to Graves' ophthalmopathy. The chain employs TRBV3-1 and TRBJ1-6; 8 bases are a match to TRBD1. CDR3 nucleotides: TGTGCCAGCAGCCAAGGGCCCAGGGGGCAGAAATCACCCCTCCACTTT. Encoded protein: CASSQGPRGQKSPLHF.